A single T cell receptor (beta chain) is shown here with its context. Its antigen is not yet known. The sample holds no much larger clone one base away, and base qualities are not on file. The data were taken from a study of blood T cell repertoires in COVID-19 (dated by TCRdb to between 2020 and 2021). Background on the whole study: Samples covering the acute and convalescent phases of COVID-19 were provided by collaborators in the United States, Italy and Spain. Sample metadata almost always included a de-identified subject ID, COVID-19 status, age in years and sex. The samples were drawn from two sources: the first 160 participants of the ongoing ImmuneRACE study, and 1,200 or so subjects contributed by 6 global collaborators. Subjects who had been exposed to COVID-19, were actively infected with it, or had recovered from it provided the deeply sampled blood TCRbeta repertoires that made up the dataset. The repertoires were released in a freely available public database meant as a resource for research on the immune response to SARS-CoV-2. The prospective study material was composed of cDNA or gDNA derived from T cells, B-cell-depleted T cells, or PBMCs. Where available, HLA class I and class II types were taken from metadata supplied by the sample provider and were not determined by assay-based typing. General conclusions and limits of the study: Clinical and demographic metadata were provided uncurated, with the amount varying by source and participant.

At one collaborating source in Seattle, patients were enrolled during active infection and were followed longitudinally through the course of disease. The collaborating institutions used their own protocols to collect whole blood in K2EDTA tubes. For TCRbeta analysis, collaborator samples were shipped as frozen whole blood, as isolated PBMCs, or as DNA extracted from either sample type. The CDR3 numbers 16 residues from cysteine through phenylalanine. Only CDR3 DNA is held: 48 bases, read in frame from base 1. V is cut by 3 bases and J by 0 bases, and the space between the germline ends is 14 bases. The germline V gene specifies KGHSH as CDR1 and LQKENI as CDR2. The immunoSEQ Assay, a bias-controlled multiplex PCR, was used to amplify TCRbeta CDR3 regions from genomic DNA. Per the authors' processing: Within the assay, amplification of reference gene primers was used to estimate how many nucleated cells each sample contained. To quantify the absolute abundance of each unique TCRbeta CDR3 rearrangement, sequence reads were collapsed and filtered. Productive Simpson clonality was computed per sample as the square root of Simpson's diversity index over productive rearrangements. Here the immuneACCESS table is served through TCRdb, limited to in-frame sequences with V and J called. Missing clones are a known gap in these copies; in checked studies unresolved V genes cover under half, and the rest lacks a known reason. Clone size and the V and J calls come from that table; the DNA yielded D and trimming. In all, the sample holds tens of thousands of clones, and 70% to 90% of those were seen once. The top ten clonotypes cover 2.5% to 3% of the sample.

The sequence was collected from a man aged 50 or older with COVID-19, enrolled during active disease. The rearranged segments are TRBV18 and TRBJ1-1; no confident D gene assignment can be made. Sequenced input: peripheral blood. The CDR3 in this case is CASSPVAPDMNTEAFF. The nucleotide sequence is given as TGTGCCAGCTCACCTGTGGCCCCCGACATGAACACTGAAGCTTTCTTT.